Shown below are 17 T cell receptor beta chains from a single sample sequenced in a study of vaccination effects on CD4 cells after COVID-19. The ViraFEST assay expanded antigen-specific CD4+ T cells with viral peptide pools before sequencing. Investigators separated out CD4+ T cells once around 10 days of culture had passed. Of the BNT162b2 and mRNA-1273 vaccines, participants received two doses of one or the other. The repertoire was sequenced with immunoSEQ multiplex PCR; TCRdb's copy has only in-frame clones and lacks some. The sample holds 75,000 or so clones, over 70% seen once. The antigens for these receptors are not known. The sequencing used CD4+ T cells from PBMCs cultured with HCoV-OC43 spike peptides, collected after COVID-19 vaccination. Subset denoted: HCoV-OC43 spike overlapping peptide pool stimulation. The origin of the receptors is a human donor who received a COVID-19 vaccine.

The chain has TRBV7-2 and TRBJ2-1, with 7 bases lining up with TRBD1. V shed 0 bases and J 2 bases; nucleotides not matched to a gene: 4. Looked up from germline, CDR1 is SGHTA and CDR2 is FQGNSA. The CDR3 length is 16 residues. CDR3 sequence (DNA): TGTGCCAGCAGCTTAGCTATCGGGACAGCCTACAATGAGCAGTTCTTC. This encodes CASSLAIGTAYNEQFF.

This rearrangement joins TRBV18 to TRBJ2-7; TRBD1 might be the D (6 bases). Trimming left V 6 bases short and J 0 bases short, with 12 bases between. CDR1 and CDR2 from the germline V gene are KGHSH and LQKENI. The CDR3 is made up of 14 amino acids. CDR3 DNA sequence: TGTGCCAGCTCCCCCGACAGGACCTCCTACGAGCAGTACGTC. It translates to CASSPDRTSYEQYV.

This rearrangement joins TRBV2 to TRBJ2-1; no clear D gene. The V and J ends lost 7 bases and 8 bases respectively, with 21 bases between them. CDR3 length: 15 amino acids. CDR1 SNHLY and CDR2 FYNNEI come from the germline V gene. The CDR3 protein is CASKTEATTPHEQFF. DNA of the CDR3: TGTGCCAGCAAAACTGAGGCAACGACACCCCATGAGCAGTTCTTC.

The CDR3 nucleotides are TGCGCCAGCAGTGCTTCAGGGATCACTGAAGCTTTCTTT. Amino acid sequence: CASSASGITEAFF. The rearrangement joins TRBV10-1 to TRBJ1-1, with a possible D match to TRBD1 (5 bases). Germline CDR1 and CDR2: WNHNN and SYGVQD (reference sequence). Trimming cost V 4 bases and J 4 bases, with 10 bases left between them. The CDR3 totals 13 residues.

The chain carries TRBV5-1 and TRBJ2-5, with TRBD2 matching 11 bases. This CDR3 has 16 residues. Germline-derived CDR1 and CDR2 are SGHRS and YFSETQ. Trimming at V came to 4 bases and at J to 6 bases, leaving 11 bases not matched to a gene. The DNA for the CDR3 is TGCGCCAGCAGCCAACTCGGGACTAGCGGAGGACAGACCCAGTACTTC. Translation gives CASSQLGTSGGQTQYF.

The chain carries TRBV2 and TRBJ2-3; TRBD2 agrees at 10 bases. This CDR3 is built from 17 residues. After removal of 7 bases from V and 0 bases from J, the junction contained 10 bases not matched to a gene. Germline-derived CDR1 and CDR2 are SNHLY and FYNNEI. CDR3 region: CASTASGGAISTDTQYF. CDR3 coding DNA: TGTGCCAGCACGGCTAGCGGGGGAGCTATTAGCACAGATACGCAGTATTTT.

This chain links TRBV7-3 with TRBJ2-1; 11 bases line up with TRBD2. The CDR3 spans 13 residues. In germline, CDR1 is SGHTA, CDR2 FQGTGA. Trimming removed 6 bases from V and 8 bases from J; junction bases left unmatched: 3. CDR3 sequence: CASSLAGGHEQFF. The CDR3, as DNA: TGTGCCAGCAGTTTAGCGGGGGGGCATGAGCAGTTCTTC.

The rearrangement joins TRBV29-1 to TRBJ2-3; D may correspond to TRBD1 or TRBD2 (5 bases each). The germline CDR1 and CDR2 sequences are SQVTM and ANQGSEA. The CDR3 extends over 13 amino acids. V dropped 5 bases and J dropped 4 bases, with 13 bases sitting between them. CDR3 in amino acids: CSVRDLPPDTQYF. The CDR3 DNA reads TGCAGCGTTCGGGACCTACCCCCAGATACGCAGTATTTT.

The rearrangement links TRBV20-1 to TRBJ2-5, with D unresolved. The CDR3 loop spans 11 amino acids. Between the trimmed V and J ends, which lost 7 bases and 4 bases, there was a span of 10 bases. Germline V gene data show CDR1 as DFQATT and CDR2 as SNEGSKA (reference sequence). The CDR3 DNA follows: TGCAGTGTCATTTCTGGAGAGACCCAGTACTTC. Protein: CSVISGETQYF.

This clone was seen only once. This chain connects TRBV29-1 to TRBJ2-1; maybe TRBD2 (6 bases). The V end lost 6 bases, the J end lost 0 bases, and 12 bases lay between the germline ends. Germline CDR1 and CDR2: SQVTM and ANQGSEA. The CDR3 extends over 14 amino acids. CDR3 coding DNA: TGCAGCGTGGATTTCGGGAGCTCCTACAATGAGCAGTTCTTC. This codes for CSVDFGSSYNEQFF.

The genes are TRBV29-1 and TRBJ2-1; 9 bases agree with TRBD1. Germline assignment: CDR1 SQVTM and CDR2 ANQGSEA. This CDR3 contains 14 residues. The ends lost 7 bases at V and 7 bases at J; junction bases unmatched: 11. CDR3: CSAIPGQGGNEQFF. CDR3 nucleotide sequence: TGCAGCGCTATCCCGGGACAGGGAGGGAATGAGCAGTTCTTC.

This clone was observed once. The V and J genes are TRBV24-1 and TRBJ1-5, with a weak D call TRBD1 (6 bases). CDR1 and CDR2 from the germline V gene are KGHDR and SFDVKD. The CDR3 consists of 14 residues. Trimming removed 4 bases from V and 7 bases from J, with 13 bases in between. CDR3 DNA sequence: TGTGCCACCAGTGAATCGGACAGAAGGCAGCCCCAGCATTTT. Amino acids: CATSESDRRQPQHF.

This sequence joins TRBV23-1 and TRBJ2-7; no reliable D call. TRBV23-1 is sorted into the ORF group, with uncertain function. Between the trimmed V and J ends, which lost 8 bases and 5 bases, there was a span of 16 bases. The CDR3 totals 13 residues. The CDR3 loop is CASDGSMTHEQYV. The DNA for the CDR3 is TGCGCCAGCGATGGTAGTATGACTCACGAGCAGTACGTC.

The chain has TRBV28 and TRBJ2-3, with 16 nucleotides matching TRBD2. Germline loops: CDR1 MDHEN, CDR2 SYDVKM. The CDR3 runs to 15 residues. V shed 5 bases, J shed 5 bases, and the junction held 1 base outside the gene matches. The CDR3 reads CASSGTSGGEDTQYF. Here the CDR3 DNA reads TGTGCCAGCAGTGGGACTAGCGGGGGGGAAGATACGCAGTATTTT.

This clone was seen only a few times. The rearrangement joins TRBV5-1 to TRBJ2-3, with 10 bases aligning to TRBD2. Germline V gene sequence: CDR1 SGHRS, CDR2 YFSETQ. Trimming took 2 bases from V and 3 from J; bases not matched to a gene: 3. CDR3 length: 15 residues. The CDR3, as DNA: TGCGCCAGCAGCTTCCTAGCGGGGGAAACAGATACGCAGTATTTT. Translated, it gives CASSFLAGETDTQYF.

The chain links TRBV28 to TRBJ1-1; D ambiguous. The germline gives CDR1 MDHEN, CDR2 SYDVKM. This CDR3 has 14 amino acids. V dropped 2 bases and J dropped 1 base, with 8 bases sitting between them. The CDR3 loop is CASSLPGGNTEAFF. CDR3 sequence (DNA): TGTGCCAGCAGTTTACCGGGCGGGAACACTGAAGCTTTCTTT.

This clone was found a few times. The chain recombines TRBV3-1 (or the pseudogene TRBV3-2) with TRBJ1-1, with D hard to call. V dropped 3 bases and J dropped 0 bases, with 11 bases sitting between them. There are 15 residues in the CDR3. Germline lookup yields CDR1 LGHDT and CDR2 YNNKEL (reference sequence). The CDR3 protein is CASSHGYGVNTEAFF. The CDR3 DNA follows: TGTGCCAGCAGCCATGGATATGGAGTGAACACTGAAGCTTTCTTT.